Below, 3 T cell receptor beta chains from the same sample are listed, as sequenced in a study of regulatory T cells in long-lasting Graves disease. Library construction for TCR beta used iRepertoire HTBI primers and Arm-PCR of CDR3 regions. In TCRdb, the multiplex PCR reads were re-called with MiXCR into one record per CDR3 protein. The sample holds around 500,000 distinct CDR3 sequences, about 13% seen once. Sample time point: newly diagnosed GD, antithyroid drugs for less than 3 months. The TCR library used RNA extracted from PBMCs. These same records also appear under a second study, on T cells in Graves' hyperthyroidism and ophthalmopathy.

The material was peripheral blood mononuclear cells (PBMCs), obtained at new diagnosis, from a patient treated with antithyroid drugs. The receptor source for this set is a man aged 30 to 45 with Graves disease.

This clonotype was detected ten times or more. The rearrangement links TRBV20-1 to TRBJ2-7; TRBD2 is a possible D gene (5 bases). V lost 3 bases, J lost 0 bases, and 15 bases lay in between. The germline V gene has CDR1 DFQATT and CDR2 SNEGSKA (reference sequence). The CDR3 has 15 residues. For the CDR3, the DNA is TGCAGTGCTAGGAACGGTTGGGAGAGCTCCTACGAGCAGTACTTC. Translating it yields CSARNGWESSYEQYF.

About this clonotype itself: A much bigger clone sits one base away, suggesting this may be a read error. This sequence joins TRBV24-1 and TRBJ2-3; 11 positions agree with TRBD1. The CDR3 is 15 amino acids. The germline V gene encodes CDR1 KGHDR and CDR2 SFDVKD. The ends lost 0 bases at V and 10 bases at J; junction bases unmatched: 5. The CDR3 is CATSDLMGQGVSQYF. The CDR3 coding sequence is TGTGCCACCAGTGATTTGATGGGACAGGGGGTTTCGCAGTATTTT.

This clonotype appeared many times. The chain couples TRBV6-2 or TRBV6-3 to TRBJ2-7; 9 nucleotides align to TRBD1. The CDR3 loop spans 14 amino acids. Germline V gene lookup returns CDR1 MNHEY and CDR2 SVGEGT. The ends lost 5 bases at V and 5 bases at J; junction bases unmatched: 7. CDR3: CASSQRDREDEQYF. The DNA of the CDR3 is TGTGCCAGCAGTCAGAGGGACAGGGAGGACGAGCAGTACTTC.